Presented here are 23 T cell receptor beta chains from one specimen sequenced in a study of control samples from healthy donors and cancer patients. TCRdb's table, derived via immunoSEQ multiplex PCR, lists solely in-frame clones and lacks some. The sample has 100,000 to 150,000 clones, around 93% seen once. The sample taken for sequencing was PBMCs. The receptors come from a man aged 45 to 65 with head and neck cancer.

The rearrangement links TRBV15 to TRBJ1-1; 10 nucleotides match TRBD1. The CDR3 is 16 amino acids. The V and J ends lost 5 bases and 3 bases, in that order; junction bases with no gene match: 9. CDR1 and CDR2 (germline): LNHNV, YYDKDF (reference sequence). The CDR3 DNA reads TGTGCCACCAGCTCCAGAATTGGGACAGGGGACACTGAAGCTTTCTTT. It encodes CATSSRIGTGDTEAFF.

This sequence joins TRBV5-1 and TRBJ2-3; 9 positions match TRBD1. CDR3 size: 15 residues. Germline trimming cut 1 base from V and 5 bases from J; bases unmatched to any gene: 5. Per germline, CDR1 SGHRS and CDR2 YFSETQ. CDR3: CASSLTGGEGDTQYF. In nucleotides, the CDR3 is TGCGCCAGCAGCTTGACAGGGGGCGAGGGAGATACGCAGTATTTT.

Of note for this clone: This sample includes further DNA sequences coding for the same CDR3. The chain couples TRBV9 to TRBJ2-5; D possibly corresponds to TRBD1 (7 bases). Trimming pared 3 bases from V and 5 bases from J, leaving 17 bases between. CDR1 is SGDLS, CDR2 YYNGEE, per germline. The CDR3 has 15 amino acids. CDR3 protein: CASSAETGRWETQYF. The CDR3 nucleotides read TGTGCCAGCAGCGCCGAGACAGGGAGGTGGGAGACCCAGTACTTC. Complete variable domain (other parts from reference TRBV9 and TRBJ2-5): DSGVTQTPKHLITATGQRVTLRCSPRSGDLSVYWYQQSLDQGLQFLIQYYNGEERAKGNILERFSAQQFPDLHSELNLSSLELGDSALYFCASSAETGRWETQYFGPGTRLLVL.

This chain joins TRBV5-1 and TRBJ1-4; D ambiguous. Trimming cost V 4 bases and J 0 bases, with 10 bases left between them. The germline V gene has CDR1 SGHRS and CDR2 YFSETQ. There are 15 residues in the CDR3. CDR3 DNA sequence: TGCGCCAGCAGCGTGGACCTCACAACTAATGAAAAACTGTTTTTT. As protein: CASSVDLTTNEKLFF.

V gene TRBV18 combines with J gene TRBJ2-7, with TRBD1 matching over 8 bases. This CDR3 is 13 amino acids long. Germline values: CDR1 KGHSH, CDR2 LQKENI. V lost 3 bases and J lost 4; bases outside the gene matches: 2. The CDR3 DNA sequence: TGTGCCAGCTCACCGGACAGGGAGTACGAGCAGTACTTC. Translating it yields CASSPDREYEQYF.

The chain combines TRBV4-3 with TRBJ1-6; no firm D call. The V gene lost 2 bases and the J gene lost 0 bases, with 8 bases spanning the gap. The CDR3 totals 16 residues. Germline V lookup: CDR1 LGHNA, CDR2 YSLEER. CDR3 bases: TGCGCCAGCAGCCAAACCCAGAGCTCCTATAATTCACCCCTCCACTTT. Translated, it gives CASSQTQSSYNSPLHF.

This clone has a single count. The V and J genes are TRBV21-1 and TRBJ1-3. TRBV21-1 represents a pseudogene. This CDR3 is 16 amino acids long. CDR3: CASSKGPGRSGNTIYF. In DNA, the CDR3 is TGTGCCAGCAGCAAAGGCCCGGGTCGCTCTGGAAACACCATATATTTT.

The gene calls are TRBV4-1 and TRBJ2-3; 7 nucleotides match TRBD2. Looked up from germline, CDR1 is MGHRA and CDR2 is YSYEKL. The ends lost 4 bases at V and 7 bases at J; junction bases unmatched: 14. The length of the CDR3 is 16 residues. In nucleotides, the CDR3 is TGCGCCAGCAGCCCTCAAGTCGGACTAGTGTATAATACGCAGTATTTT. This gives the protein CASSPQVGLVYNTQYF.

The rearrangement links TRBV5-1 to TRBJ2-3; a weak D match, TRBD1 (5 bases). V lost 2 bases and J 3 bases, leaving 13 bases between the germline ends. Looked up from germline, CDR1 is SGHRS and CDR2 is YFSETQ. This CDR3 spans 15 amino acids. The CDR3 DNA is TGCGCCAGCAGCTTCACAGGATGGATTACAGATACGCAGTATTTT. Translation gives CASSFTGWITDTQYF.

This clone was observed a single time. Here the CDR3 reads CASSLGRQRSYNEQFF. CDR3 bases: TGTGCCAGCAGCTTAGGTCGACAGAGATCCTACAATGAGCAGTTCTTC. The rearrangement joins TRBV7-3 to TRBJ2-1; maybe TRBD1 (5 bases). This CDR3 has 16 amino acids. The V gene's germline CDR1 is SGHTA and CDR2 FQGTGA. V was pared by 2 bases and J by 1 base, with 12 bases between.

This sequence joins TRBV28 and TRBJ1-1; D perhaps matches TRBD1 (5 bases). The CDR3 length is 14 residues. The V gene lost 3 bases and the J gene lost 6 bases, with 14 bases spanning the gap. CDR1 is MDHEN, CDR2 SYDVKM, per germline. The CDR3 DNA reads TGTGCCAGCAGTTTTCTCAGCAGGGTCGCTGAAGCTTTCTTT. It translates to CASSFLSRVAEAFF.

The CDR3 region is CASGKTGENNSPLHF. The CDR3 DNA follows: TGTGCCAGCGGCAAGACAGGGGAAAATAATTCACCCCTCCACTTT. The genes are TRBV4-2 and TRBJ1-6; TRBD1 aligns across 8 bases. The germline gives CDR1 LGHNA, CDR2 YNFKEQ. This CDR3 comprises 15 residues. Losses at the gene ends were 8 bases for V and 5 bases for J; bases not matched to a gene: 8.

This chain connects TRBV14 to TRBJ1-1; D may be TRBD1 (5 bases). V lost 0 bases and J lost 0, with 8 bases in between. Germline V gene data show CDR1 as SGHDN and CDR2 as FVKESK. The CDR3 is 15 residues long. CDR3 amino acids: CASSQDAGLNTEAFF. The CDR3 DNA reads TGTGCCAGCAGCCAAGATGCAGGGCTGAACACTGAAGCTTTCTTT. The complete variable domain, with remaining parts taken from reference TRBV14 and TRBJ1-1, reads EAGVTQFPSHSVIEKGQTVTLRCDPISGHDNLYWYRRVMGKEIKFLLHFVKESKQDESGMPNNRFLAERTGGTYSTLKVQPAELEDSGVYFCASSQDAGLNTEAFFGQGTRLTVV.

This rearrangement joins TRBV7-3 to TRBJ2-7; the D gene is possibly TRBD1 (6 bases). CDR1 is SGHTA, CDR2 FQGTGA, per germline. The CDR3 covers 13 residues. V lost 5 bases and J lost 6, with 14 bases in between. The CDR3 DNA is TGTGCCAGCAGCCAAAACAGGGTGGGCGAGCAGTACTTC. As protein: CASSQNRVGEQYF.

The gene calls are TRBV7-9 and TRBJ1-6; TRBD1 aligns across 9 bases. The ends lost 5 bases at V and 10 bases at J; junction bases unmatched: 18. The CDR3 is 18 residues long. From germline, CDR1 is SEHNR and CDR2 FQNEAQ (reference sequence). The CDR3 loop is CASSPSGQGPSGESPLHF. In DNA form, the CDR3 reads TGTGCCAGCAGCCCCAGTGGACAGGGGCCCTCCGGGGAATCACCCCTCCACTTT.

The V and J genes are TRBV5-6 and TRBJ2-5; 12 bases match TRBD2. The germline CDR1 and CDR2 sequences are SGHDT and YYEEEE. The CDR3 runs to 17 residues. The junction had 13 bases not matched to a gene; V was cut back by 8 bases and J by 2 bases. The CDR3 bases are TGTGCCAGTGCGCTAGCGGGGGGGCCGCCAGGGCAAGAGACCCAGTACTTC. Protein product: CASALAGGPPGQETQYF.

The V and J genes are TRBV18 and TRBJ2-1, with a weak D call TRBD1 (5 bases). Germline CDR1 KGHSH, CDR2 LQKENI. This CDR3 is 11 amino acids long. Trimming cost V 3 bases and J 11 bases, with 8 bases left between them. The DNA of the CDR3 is TGTGCCAGCTCACCGCAGGGTAAGCAGTTCTTC. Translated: CASSPQGKQFF.

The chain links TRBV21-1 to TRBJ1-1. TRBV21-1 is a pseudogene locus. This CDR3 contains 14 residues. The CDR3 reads CASSKEVVNTEAFF. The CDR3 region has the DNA TGTGCCAGCAGCAAAGAGGTCGTTAACACTGAAGCTTTCTTT.

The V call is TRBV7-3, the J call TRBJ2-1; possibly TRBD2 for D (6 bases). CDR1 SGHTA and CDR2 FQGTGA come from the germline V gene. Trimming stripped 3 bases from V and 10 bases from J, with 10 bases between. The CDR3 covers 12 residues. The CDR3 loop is CASSFQGGEQFF. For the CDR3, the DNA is TGTGCCAGCAGCTTTCAGGGAGGAGAGCAGTTCTTC.

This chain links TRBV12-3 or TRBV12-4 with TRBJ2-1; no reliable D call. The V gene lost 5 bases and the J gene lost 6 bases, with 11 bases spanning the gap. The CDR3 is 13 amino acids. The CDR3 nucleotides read TGTGCCAGCAGTACTCGGCAGCGCAATGAGCAGTTCTTC. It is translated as CASSTRQRNEQFF.

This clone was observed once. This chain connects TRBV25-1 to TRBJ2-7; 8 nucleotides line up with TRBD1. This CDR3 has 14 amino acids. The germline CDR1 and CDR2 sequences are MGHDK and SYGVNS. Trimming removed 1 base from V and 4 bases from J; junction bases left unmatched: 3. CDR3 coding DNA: TGTGCCAGCAGTGAATCTCGACAGGGGTACGAGCAGTACTTC. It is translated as CASSESRQGYEQYF.

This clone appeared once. The CDR3 region has the DNA TGTGCCAGCAGGCCTCGGACACCTTCCTTGAACACTGAAGCTTTCTTT. It yields the protein CASRPRTPSLNTEAFF. This chain uses TRBV7-8 with TRBJ1-1; the D gene is possibly TRBD1 (5 bases). V lost 6 bases and J 0 bases, leaving 17 bases between the germline ends. Germline V CDR1 and CDR2: SGHVS, FQNEAQ. This CDR3 is built from 16 residues.

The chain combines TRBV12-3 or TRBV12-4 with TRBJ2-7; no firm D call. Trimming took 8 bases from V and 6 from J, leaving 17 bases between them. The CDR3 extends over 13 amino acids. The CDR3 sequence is CASEDPPRGEQYF. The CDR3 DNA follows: TGTGCCAGCGAAGACCCTCCGCGAGGCGAGCAGTACTTC.